Listed below are T cell receptor beta chains from one sample, sequenced in a study of T-cell reconstitution after alpha-beta-depleted transplantation in children. TCRdb called the PCR reads again in MiXCR, with one record for every CDR3 protein. The sample yields roughly 280,000 distinct CDR3 sequences, 11% seen once. The source material was peripheral blood, sampled 180 days after TCRalphabeta/CD19-depleted stem cell transplant. The receptor source for this set is a male patient aged 2 to 9 who had a stem cell transplant for chronic granulomatous disease, so the T cells may come from the graft donor. CDR3s include the opening cysteine and the closing phenylalanine or tryptophan. A D gene is named only where the DNA matches it firmly. A row's size may be missing; if present it is once, few, many or a size class.

j_call d_call v_call clone_size cdr3_nt cdr3_aa
TRBJ1-6 NA TRBV30 few TGTGCCTGGAGTATAAGGGGAGGGGTTAATTCACCCCTCCACTTT CAWSIRGGVNSPLHF
TRBJ2-1 TRBD2 TRBV3-1 few TGTGCCAGCAGCCATGTACTAGCGGACACCTACAATGAGCAGTTCTTC CASSHVLADTYNEQFF
TRBJ2-7 TRBD1 TRBV28 many TGTGCCAGCAGTTCCCAGGGGGCTGGCTCCTACGAGCAGTACTTC CASSSQGAGSYEQYF
TRBJ1-1 NA TRBV12-3/TRBV12-4 many TGTGCCAGCAGTCAAGTAGGAGCAGGTCCCGCGGCTTTCTTT CASSQVGAGPAAFF
TRBJ1-3 TRBD1 TRBV7-9 many TGTGCCAGCAGCGCCGACAGGGCAAGCTCTGGAAACACCATATATTTT CASSADRASSGNTIYF
TRBJ2-1 NA TRBV19 NA TGTGCCAGTAGTATCAGCTTCTACAATGAGCAGTTCTTC CASSISFYNEQFF
TRBJ2-3 TRBD2 TRBV12-3/TRBV12-4 many TGTGCCAGCAGTTTATGGCTAGCGGGGGCGCCCACAGATACGCAGTATTTT CASSLWLAGAPTDTQYF
TRBJ2-1 NA TRBV29-1 many TGCAGCGTTGCAGTCAAGCTCTACAATGAGCAGTTCTTC CSVAVKLYNEQFF
TRBJ1-4 NA TRBV5-1 few TGCGCCAGCAGCTTGGACCCTAATGAAAAACTGTTTTTT CASSLDPNEKLFF
TRBJ2-7 NA TRBV28 many TGTGCCAGCAGCGCCGGGACCAATTACGACTACGAGCAGTACTTC CASSAGTNYDYEQYF